This TCR beta chain derives from a study of CD8 T cells in ankylosing spondylitis. The CDR3 runs to 14 residues. Per the germline V gene, CDR1 is SGHAT and CDR2 is FQNNGV. Trimming pared 6 bases from V and 3 bases from J, leaving 14 bases between. TCRdb passed the 5' RACE reads through MiXCR, listing each CDR3 protein once. The data show 300,000 to 400,000 distinct CDR3 sequences, with roughly 14% seen just once and approximately 0.99% held by the top ten. This clonotype was detected a few times. This rearrangement joins TRBV11-2 to TRBJ1-1; a weak D match, TRBD1 (5 bases). This clonotype originated in a male donor with ankylosing spondylitis or in good health (not recorded which). The material sequenced was blood, either unsorted or a sorted T cell fraction (not recorded which). The CDR3: CASRGDGPDTEAFF. CDR3 sequence (DNA): TGTGCCAGCAGGGGGGACGGACCCGACACTGAAGCTTTCTTT.